Here is one T cell receptor (beta chain) with its context. Its antigen remains undetermined. Base quality data are lacking; no much larger clone is found one base away. Ophthalmopathy patients had moderately to severely active disease, with a Clinical Activity Score of 3 or more, a NOSPECS grade of 4 or more, and a disease duration of less than 3 months. The study excluded patients with uncontrolled infections, other autoimmune diseases, pregnancy or lactation. Diagnoses relied on clinical symptoms, serum thyroxine and TRAb, thyroid ultrasound and orbital computed tomography. PBMCs were isolated from about 9 ml of fresh peripheral blood by Ficoll-Paque density gradient centrifugation. Total RNA was extracted using Trizol reagent, and RNA quality was assessed on an Agilent 2100 Bioanalyzer. V is shortened by 2 bases, J by 3 bases, and the region joining them spans 8 bases. CDR1 and CDR2, per the germline V gene, are SGHTA and FQGNSA. From its cysteine to its phenylalanine, the CDR3 spans 13 amino acids. Only the CDR3 part of the read is kept: 39 bases, read in frame from the first base.

These data come from a study of T cells in Graves' hyperthyroidism and ophthalmopathy (dated by TCRdb to between 2018 and 2020). About the study as a whole: Peripheral blood was collected at initial diagnosis, before any treatment. Following sampling, methimazole starting at 30 mg daily was given to hyperthyroidism patients, and high-dose intravenous methylprednisolone was given to ophthalmopathy patients. TCR V-J signatures able to tell the groups apart were searched for in a discovery cohort of 95 or so patients, of whom over 40 had Graves' ophthalmopathy and 57 had stable Graves' hyperthyroidism. Whether ophthalmopathy could be predicted prospectively was tested in an independent validation cohort made up of roughly 19 hyperthyroidism patients plus 17 patients who later progressed to ophthalmopathy. For training and testing, the 100 or so patients in the discovery cohort were randomly divided in a 7:3 ratio. The paper describes TCR Vbeta CDR3 sequencing of 130 to 150 peripheral blood samples, made up of 43 ophthalmopathy patients, some 76 hyperthyroidism patients and about 17 progressor patients. In addition, the study compared T-cell repertoires in thyroid tissue and in blood from about six Graves' hyperthyroidism patients.

Results and caveats for the whole study, not just this receptor: In validation, the model predicted progression to ophthalmopathy with 55% to 71% sensitivity and about 72% specificity, a median of 6.5 months before onset. Most expanded thyroid clonotypes (frequency above 0.001) were also detected in blood, suggesting blood repertoires may reflect thyroid immune responses. A 13 V-J signature model separated ophthalmopathy from stable hyperthyroidism, with around 91% sensitivity and roughly 81% specificity in cross-validation and 80%/75% in testing. No statistical method was used to fix the sample size in advance, and group allocation was not hidden from the investigators.

The TCR beta CDR3 regions were amplified from the RNA transcripts. The first round of RT-PCR for the TCR CDR3 was performed with the HTBI primer set and the Qiagen OneStep RT-PCR kit. Libraries were constructed in a second round of multiplex PCR, after which size selection and purification were carried out. Libraries were sequenced paired-end with 100 bp reads on an Illumina HiSeq2000. The authors processed their data as follows. SOAPnuke was used to process the raw data, with reads discarded if the reads contained adapters or uncalled bases, had a mean Phred below 15, or lacked an exact constant-primer or identifier match. High-quality paired reads were merged with COPE v1.2.5, and unique nucleotide sequences were defined as clonotypes. MiTCR v1.1 was used to align clonotypes to the IMGT TRBV, TRBD and TRBJ reference segments. The analysis included only V-J combinations with a frequency above 0.0001, which together covered around 99% of the repertoires. A TCS score was defined as the ratio of F50 (clonal expansion) to E x V (chaos), with BLOSUM62-based TCRdist applied between CDR3 peptides within each V-J. Welch's t-statistics and random forest reduced roughly 540 V-J features to 10 to 15, which were used in a naive Bayes classifier (R e1071). TCRdb ran its own pipeline on the public reads, namely fastp trimming at Q25 and MiXCR clone calling, and kept in-frame beta chains. Rows matching on CDR3 protein sequence are summarized as one entry with the most common DNA and genes. The V and J calls were not made by the authors but by TCRdb's processing. For this sample the table gives around 490,000 distinct CDR3 sequences, of which about 20% were detected only once. Clones ranked in the top ten supply 47% of the sample.

Input material: blood. This TCR was recovered from a man in his forties with Graves' ophthalmopathy. The receptor chain draws on TRBV7-2 and TRBJ2-7; the D gene remains uncertain. DNA sequence: TGTGCCAGCAGCTTACGTCGGGTCTACGAGCAGTACTTC. This codes for CASSLRRVYEQYF.